One and the same sample provided the 2 T cell receptor beta chains below, sequenced in a study of CXCR3 chemokines and chemotherapy response in bladder cancer. A single record per CDR3 protein comes from TCRdb applying MiXCR to the PCR reads. The table includes over 5,000 distinct CDR3 sequences, approximately 15% detected once. Collection of the sample occurred from a patient whose treatment included neoadjuvant chemotherapy. The receptor source for this set is a human donor with bladder cancer that responded to neoadjuvant chemotherapy.

This clonotype was observed a few times. The chain recombines TRBV5-6 with TRBJ2-1; 7 nucleotides agree with TRBD2. The CDR3 sequence is 14 residues long. CDR1 and CDR2 (germline): SGHDT, YYEEEE. The trim removed 10 bases at V and 2 bases at J, leaving 9 bases unmatched. For the CDR3, the DNA is TGTGCCTCCTTGGGGGAGGGACCCTACAATGAGCAGTTCTTC. Translated: CASLGEGPYNEQFF.

The gene calls are TRBV9 and TRBJ1-6; 7 bases map to TRBD1. CDR3 size: 16 residues. Trimming removed 4 bases from V and 7 bases from J; junction bases left unmatched: 11. Germline V gene lookup returns CDR1 SGDLS and CDR2 YYNGEE. The chain's CDR3 is CASSSRDSARNSPLHF. DNA of the CDR3: TGTGCCAGCAGCTCCCGGGACAGCGCGCGGAATTCACCCCTCCACTTT.